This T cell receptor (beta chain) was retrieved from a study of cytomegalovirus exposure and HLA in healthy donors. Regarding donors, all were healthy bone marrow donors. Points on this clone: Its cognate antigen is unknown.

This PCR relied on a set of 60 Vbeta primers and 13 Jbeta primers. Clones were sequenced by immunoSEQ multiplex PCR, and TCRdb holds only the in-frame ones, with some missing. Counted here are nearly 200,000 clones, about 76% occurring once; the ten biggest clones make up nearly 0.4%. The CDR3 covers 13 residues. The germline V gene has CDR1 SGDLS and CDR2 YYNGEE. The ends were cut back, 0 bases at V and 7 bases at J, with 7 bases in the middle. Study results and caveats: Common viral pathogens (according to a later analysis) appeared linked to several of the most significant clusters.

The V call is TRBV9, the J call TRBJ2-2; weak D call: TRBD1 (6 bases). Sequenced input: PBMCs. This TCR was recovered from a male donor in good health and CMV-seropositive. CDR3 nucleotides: TGTGCCAGCAGCGTAGAAGGGGGCGGGGAGCTGTTTTTT. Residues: CASSVEGGGELFF.